The TCR beta chain under discussion was sequenced for a study of shared clonotypes between healthy human individuals. Study in general: The donors, a couple of women and a few men, were aged 18 to 49.

Trimming removed 7 bases at V and 5 bases at J, with 17 bases between. CDR3 length: 14 amino acids. The germline V gene has CDR1 MNHEY and CDR2 SMNVEV (reference sequence). Study-wide results and caveats: Naive CD4 clonotype sharing across four donors was around 5.5%. Expectations were that clonotype sharing among donors would be affected by sequencing depth.

Per the study methods: For the immunoSEQ data, sequences were junction-only without quality scores, so filtering differed. Clones were sequenced by immunoSEQ multiplex PCR, and TCRdb holds only the in-frame ones, with some missing. V and J calls and clone size are those listed in that table; D and trimming were worked out from the DNA. The data show 1,400,000 or so clones, with around 98.5% seen just once and 0.36% held by the top ten. A note on this clone: Its antigen is unknown.

Material: naive CD4+ T cells sorted from blood. Subset reported: CD45RA+ positively selected. This TCR came from a man in his thirties or forties in good health. V and J are TRBV27 and TRBJ2-5; D may be TRBD1 (5 bases). The CDR3 nucleotides are TGTGCCAGCACATCCCCAGGGTTGGGGGAGACCCAGTACTTC. It is translated as CASTSPGLGETQYF.